This T cell receptor (beta chain) was sequenced for a study of PD-1 blockade in classical Hodgkin lymphoma. Deletions cut 9 bases from V and 7 bases from J, with 13 bases between. Germline V gene lookup returns CDR1 SNHLY and CDR2 FYNNEI. The CDR3 runs to 13 residues. Sequenced by immunoSEQ multiplex PCR; TCRdb stores in-frame clones only, minus some. The data hold about 58,000 clones, with around 93% observed a single time. On this clone: Antigen specificity is unknown.

Findings of the study overall: Relative to healthy donors, newly diagnosed patients reportedly had lower baseline TCR diversity, which was reported as lower still in relapsed/refractory patients. Why repertoires differed is undefined; disease activity or prior therapy possibly contributed. Researchers reported that CD4+ TCR diversity, though not CD8+, rose significantly by C4D1.

Each patient experienced a relapse that followed autologous stem cell transplantation, and brentuximab vedotin exposure varied. The sequences come from peripheral blood mononuclear cells (PBMCs), collected before the second cycle of nivolumab. J is TRBJ1-6 and V is TRBV2; D is possibly TRBD1 (6 bases). This clonotype originated in a human donor with classical Hodgkin lymphoma. The CDR3 DNA reads TGTGCCAGTTCAGGGGCTGAGAATTCACCCCTCCACTTT. Protein sequence: CASSGAENSPLHF.